This entry lists 3 T cell receptor beta chains sequenced from one sample in a study of T cell repertoires in cytomegalovirus infection. These TCRs' antigens remain unknown. TCRdb recomputed calls from the reads with MiXCR, one row per CDR3 protein. In the table there are about 770,000 distinct CDR3 sequences, approximately 32% of which are singletons. The sequences come from cultured CD8+ T cells from PBMCs, collected from culture after CMV antigen stimulation. Every receptor here comes from a human donor in good health (CMV status not recorded). Some clones in this sample may be carry-over from other donors' samples.

This rearrangement joins TRBV5-1 to TRBJ2-7; D ambiguous. The CDR3 spans 15 residues. V dropped 3 bases and J dropped 11 bases, with 24 bases sitting between them. Per the germline V gene, CDR1 is SGHRS and CDR2 is YFSETQ. The CDR3: CASSSDLVLGPSEYF. The CDR3 DNA sequence: TGCGCCAGCAGCTCGGATCTAGTCTTAGGGCCGAGCGAGTACTTC. Full variable domain (remainder filled in from reference TRBV5-1 and TRBJ2-7): KAGVTQTPRYLIKTRGQQVTLSCSPISGHRSVSWYQQTPGQGLQFLFEYFSETQRNKGNFPGRFSGRQFSNSRSEMNVSTLELGDSALYLCASSSDLVLGPSEYFGPGTRLTVT.

This chain links TRBV6-5 with TRBJ1-2, with TRBD1 identical over 11 bases. Per the germline V gene, CDR1 is MNHEY and CDR2 is SVGAGI. Trimming at V came to 7 bases and at J to 5 bases, leaving 3 bases not matched to a gene. The CDR3 extends over 13 amino acids. CDR3 DNA sequence: TGTGCCAGCAAAGGGACAGGGGGTTATGGCTACACCTTC. Translated: CASKGTGGYGYTF.

This chain connects TRBV29-1 to TRBJ2-1, with D unclear. Between the trimmed V and J ends, which lost 6 bases and 7 bases, there was a span of 13 bases. Germline assignment: CDR1 SQVTM and CDR2 ANQGSEA. This CDR3 spans 12 amino acids. DNA of the CDR3: TGCAGCGTATTAGTTGGATCGAATGAGCAGTTCTTC. Protein product: CSVLVGSNEQFF.